This TCR beta chain was sequenced in a study of neurological immune-mediated disorders (dated by TCRdb to between 2018 and 2021). Study-wide context: The study compared peripheral blood TCR-beta repertoires of HTLV-I-associated myelopathy (HAM/TSP) patients, multiple sclerosis patients and healthy controls using UMI-based sequencing. Longitudinal samples, technical triplicates and paired sorted CD4+ and CD8+ T-cell subsets, alongside PBMC samples, were included among the roughly 100 TCR-beta libraries. The cohort was made up of 60 to 75 subjects, consisting of roughly 14 HAM/TSP patients, around 35 multiple sclerosis patients and roughly 20 healthy controls. The paper's findings and limits, for the study overall: TCR clonal expansion was highest in HAM/TSP patients and lowest in MS patients, with MS patients falling below even healthy controls. Across subjects, expanded clones never shared an identical CDR3 amino acid sequence, which suggests that the TCR-beta repertoires in every group were private.

The junction carries 7 bases between V and J, which are trimmed by 1 base and 1 base respectively. The CDR3, from cysteine to phenylalanine, totals 14 residues. Just the 42-base CDR3 DNA is kept, in frame starting at base 1. As encoded in the germline V gene, CDR1 is SGHTA while CDR2 is FQGNSA. Healthy controls were blood bank volunteers in Maryland, USA. Sorted-subset TCR libraries were prepared from fewer than 1.3 million sorted CD4+ or CD8+ T cells. Peripheral blood was subjected to Ficoll-Hypaque density gradient centrifugation to isolate PBMCs, which were then cryopreserved in liquid nitrogen. The study also sequenced paired sorted CD4+ and CD8+ subsets from healthy controls, HAM/TSP patients and MS patients. As for this clonotype: Its antigen remains unidentified. The input lacks base qualities; no much larger clone sits a single base away.

cDNA was synthesized by template-switch 5'RACE using a primer carrying a 10-nucleotide random unique molecular identifier by which each TCR transcript was tagged. Over 180 million TCR-beta sequences, covering 15-18 subjects, were produced in each sequencing run. The RNeasy kit was used for extraction of total RNA. The KAPA Real-time Library Amplification kit was used to amplify TCR-beta VDJ regions with primers targeting the TCR constant region and the 5'RACE anchor. A first PCR added sample indexes and Illumina adaptors, and a second PCR then raised library yield. The roughly 650 bp TCR product was size-selected on a 2% E-gel SizeSelection system after Ampure bead purification. Before pooling, library quality was checked on a Bioanalyzer, concentration was measured with Qubit, and libraries were quantified with the Kapa Library Quantification kit. Paired-end 2 x 150 bp sequencing of the libraries was performed on an Illumina HiSeq 2500. To increase sequence diversity, about 23-32% phiX was spiked into each library pool. On the study's bioinformatics: Quality-filtered reads were processed with the UMI-based MiGEC pipeline, which removed over 75% of raw TCR sequences during error correction. VDJ genes were aligned to IMGT germline references, and clonotypes were defined by unique CDR3 amino acid sequence plus V-J genes. Clonal expansion, Shannon diversity and CDR3 relatedness were evaluated with VDJtools (CalcPairwiseDistances, ClusterSamples), while phylogenetic trees were built in CLCbio workbench. Expanded clones were defined as having at least 8 unique UMIs, based on coefficient-of-variation modelling across technical triplicates. TCRdb reworked the public reads: Q25 trimming with fastp, MiXCR clone assembly, productive beta chains retained. Rows with one shared CDR3 protein collapse into an entry with the most common genes and DNA. The authors' filters were not applied to this entry. The sample yields approximately 38,000 distinct CDR3 sequences; 6% to 7.5% were counted once. Jointly, the top ten make up roughly 5.6% of the sample.

The clonotype comes from a man in his fifties or sixties in good health. The sequence joins TRBV7-2 to TRBJ2-5; the D gene cannot be named for sure. Sequencing input: CD4+ T cells from blood. The CDR3 amino acid sequence is: CASSLETVQETQYF. The nucleotide sequence is TGTGCCAGCAGCTTAGAGACGGTCCAAGAGACCCAGTACTTC.